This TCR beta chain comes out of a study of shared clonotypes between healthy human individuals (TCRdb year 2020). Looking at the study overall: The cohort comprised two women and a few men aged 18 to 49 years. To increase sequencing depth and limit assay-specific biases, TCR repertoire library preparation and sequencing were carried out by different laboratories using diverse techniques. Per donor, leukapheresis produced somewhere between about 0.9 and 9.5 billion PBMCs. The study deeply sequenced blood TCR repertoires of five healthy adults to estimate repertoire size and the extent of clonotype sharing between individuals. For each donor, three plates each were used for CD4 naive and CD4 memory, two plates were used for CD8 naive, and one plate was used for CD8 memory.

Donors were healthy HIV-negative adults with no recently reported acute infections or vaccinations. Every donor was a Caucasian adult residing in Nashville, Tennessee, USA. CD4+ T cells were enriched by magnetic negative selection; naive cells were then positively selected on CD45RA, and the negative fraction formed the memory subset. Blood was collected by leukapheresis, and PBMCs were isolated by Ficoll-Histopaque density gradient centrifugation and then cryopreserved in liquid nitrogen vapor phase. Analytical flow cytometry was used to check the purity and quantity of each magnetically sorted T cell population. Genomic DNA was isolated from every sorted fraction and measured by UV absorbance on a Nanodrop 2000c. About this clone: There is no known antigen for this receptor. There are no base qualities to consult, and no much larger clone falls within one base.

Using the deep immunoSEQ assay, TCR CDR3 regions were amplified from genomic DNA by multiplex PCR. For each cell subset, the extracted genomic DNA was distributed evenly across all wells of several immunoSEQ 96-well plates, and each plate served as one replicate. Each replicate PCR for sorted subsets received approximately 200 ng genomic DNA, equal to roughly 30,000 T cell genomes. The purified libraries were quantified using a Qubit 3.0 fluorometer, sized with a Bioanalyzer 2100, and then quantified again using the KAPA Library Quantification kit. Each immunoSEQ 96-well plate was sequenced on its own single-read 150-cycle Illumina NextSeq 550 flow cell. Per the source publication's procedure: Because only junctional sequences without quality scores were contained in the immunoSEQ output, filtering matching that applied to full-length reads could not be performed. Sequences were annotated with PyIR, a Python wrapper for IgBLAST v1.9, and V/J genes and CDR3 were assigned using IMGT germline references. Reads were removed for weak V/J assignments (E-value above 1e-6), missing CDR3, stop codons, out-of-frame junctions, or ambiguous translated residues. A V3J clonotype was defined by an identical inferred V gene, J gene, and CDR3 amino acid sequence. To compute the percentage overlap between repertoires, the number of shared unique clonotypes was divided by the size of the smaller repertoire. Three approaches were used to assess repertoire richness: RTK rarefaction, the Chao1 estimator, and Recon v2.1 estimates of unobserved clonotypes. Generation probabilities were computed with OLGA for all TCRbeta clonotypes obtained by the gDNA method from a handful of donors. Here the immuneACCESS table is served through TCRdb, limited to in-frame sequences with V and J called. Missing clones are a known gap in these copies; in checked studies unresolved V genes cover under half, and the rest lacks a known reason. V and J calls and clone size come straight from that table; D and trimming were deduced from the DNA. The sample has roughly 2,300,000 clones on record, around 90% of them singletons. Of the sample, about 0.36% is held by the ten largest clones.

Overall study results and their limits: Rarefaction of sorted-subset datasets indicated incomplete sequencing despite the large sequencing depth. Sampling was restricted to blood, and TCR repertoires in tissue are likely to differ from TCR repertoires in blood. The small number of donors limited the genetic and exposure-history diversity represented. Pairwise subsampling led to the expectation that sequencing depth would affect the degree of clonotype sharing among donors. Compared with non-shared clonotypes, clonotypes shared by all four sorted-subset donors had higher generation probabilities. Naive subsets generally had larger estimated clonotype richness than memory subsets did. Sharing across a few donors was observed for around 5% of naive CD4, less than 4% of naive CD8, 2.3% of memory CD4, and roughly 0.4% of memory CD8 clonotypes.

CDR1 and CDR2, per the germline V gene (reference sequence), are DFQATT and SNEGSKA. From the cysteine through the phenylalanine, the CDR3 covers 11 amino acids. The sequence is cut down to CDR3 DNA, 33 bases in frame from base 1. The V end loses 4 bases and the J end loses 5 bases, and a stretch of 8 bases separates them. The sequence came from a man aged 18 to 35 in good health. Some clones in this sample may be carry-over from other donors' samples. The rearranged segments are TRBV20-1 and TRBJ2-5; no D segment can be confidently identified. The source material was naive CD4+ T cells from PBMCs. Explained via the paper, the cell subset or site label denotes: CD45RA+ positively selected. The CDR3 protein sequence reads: CSANSLETQYF. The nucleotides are TGCAGTGCTAATTCCTTGGAGACCCAGTACTTC.